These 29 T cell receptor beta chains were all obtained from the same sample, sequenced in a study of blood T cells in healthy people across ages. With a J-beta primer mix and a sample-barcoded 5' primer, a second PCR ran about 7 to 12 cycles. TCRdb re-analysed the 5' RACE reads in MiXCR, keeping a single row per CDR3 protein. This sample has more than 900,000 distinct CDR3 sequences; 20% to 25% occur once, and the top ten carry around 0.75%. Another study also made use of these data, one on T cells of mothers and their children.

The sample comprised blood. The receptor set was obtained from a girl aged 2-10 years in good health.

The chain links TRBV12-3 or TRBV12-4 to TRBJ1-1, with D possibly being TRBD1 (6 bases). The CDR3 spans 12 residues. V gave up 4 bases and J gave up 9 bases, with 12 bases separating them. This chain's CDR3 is CASSSWGAQAFF. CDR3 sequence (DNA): TGTGCCAGCAGTTCGTGGGGGGCCCAAGCTTTCTTT.

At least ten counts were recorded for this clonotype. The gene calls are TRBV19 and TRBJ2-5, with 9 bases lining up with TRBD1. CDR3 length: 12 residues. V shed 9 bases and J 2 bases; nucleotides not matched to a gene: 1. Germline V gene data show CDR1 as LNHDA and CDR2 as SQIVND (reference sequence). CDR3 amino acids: CASGTGQETQYF. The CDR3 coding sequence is TGTGCCAGCGGGACAGGGCAAGAGACCCAGTACTTC.

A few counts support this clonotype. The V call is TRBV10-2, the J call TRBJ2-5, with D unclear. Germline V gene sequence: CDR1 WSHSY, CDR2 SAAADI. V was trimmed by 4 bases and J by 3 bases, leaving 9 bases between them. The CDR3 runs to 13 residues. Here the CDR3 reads CASSVPVKETQYF. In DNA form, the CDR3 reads TGCGCCAGCAGTGTACCTGTCAAAGAGACCCAGTACTTC.

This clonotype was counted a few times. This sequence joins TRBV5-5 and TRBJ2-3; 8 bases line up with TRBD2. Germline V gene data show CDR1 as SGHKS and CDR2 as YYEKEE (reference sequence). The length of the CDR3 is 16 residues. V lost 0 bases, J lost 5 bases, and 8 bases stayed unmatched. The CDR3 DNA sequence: TGTGCCAGCAGCTTGGGACGGGAGGGCCTGGGAGATACGCAGTATTTT. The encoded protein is CASSLGREGLGDTQYF.

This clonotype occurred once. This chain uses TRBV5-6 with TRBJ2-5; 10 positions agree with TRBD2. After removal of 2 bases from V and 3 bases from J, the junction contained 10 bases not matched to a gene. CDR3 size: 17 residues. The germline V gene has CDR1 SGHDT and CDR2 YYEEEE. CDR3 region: CASSFIAGGVPEETQYF. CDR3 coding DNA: TGTGCCAGCAGCTTTATAGCGGGGGGCGTACCGGAAGAGACCCAGTACTTC. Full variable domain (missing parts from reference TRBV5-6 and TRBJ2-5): DAGVTQSPTHLIKTRGQQVTLRCSPKSGHDTVSWYQQALGQGPQFIFQYYEEEERQRGNFPDRFSGHQFPNYSSELNVNALLLGDSALYLCASSFIAGGVPEETQYFGPGTRLLVL.

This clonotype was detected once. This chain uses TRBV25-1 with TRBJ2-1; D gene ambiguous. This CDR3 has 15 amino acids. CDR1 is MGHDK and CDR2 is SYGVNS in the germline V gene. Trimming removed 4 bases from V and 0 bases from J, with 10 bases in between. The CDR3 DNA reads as TGTGCCAGCAGTGCCTACCAGAGCTCCTACAATGAGCAGTTCTTC. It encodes CASSAYQSSYNEQFF. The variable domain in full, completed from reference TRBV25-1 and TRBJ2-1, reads EADIYQTPRYLVIGTGKKITLECSQTMGHDKMYWYQQDPGMELHLIHYSYGVNSTEKGDLSSESTVSRIRTEHFPLTLESARPSHTSQYLCASSAYQSSYNEQFFGPGTRLTVL.

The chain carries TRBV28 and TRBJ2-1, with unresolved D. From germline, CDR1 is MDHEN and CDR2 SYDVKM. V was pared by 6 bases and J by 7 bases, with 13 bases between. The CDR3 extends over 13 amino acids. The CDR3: CASSYLGRNEQFF. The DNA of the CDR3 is TGTGCCAGCAGCTATCTAGGCAGAAATGAGCAGTTCTTC.

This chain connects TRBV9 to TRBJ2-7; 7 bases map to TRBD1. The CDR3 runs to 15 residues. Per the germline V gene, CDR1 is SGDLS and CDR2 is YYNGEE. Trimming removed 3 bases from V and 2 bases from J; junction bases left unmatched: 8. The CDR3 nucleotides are TGTGCCAGCAGCGGACGGGACAGCTTAACCTACGAGCAGTACTTC. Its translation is CASSGRDSLTYEQYF.

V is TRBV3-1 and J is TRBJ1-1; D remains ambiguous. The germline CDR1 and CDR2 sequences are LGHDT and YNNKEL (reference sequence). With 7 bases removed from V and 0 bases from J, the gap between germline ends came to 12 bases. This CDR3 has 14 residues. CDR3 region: CASKAGPMNTEAFF. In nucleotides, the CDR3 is TGTGCCAGCAAAGCAGGACCAATGAACACTGAAGCTTTCTTT.

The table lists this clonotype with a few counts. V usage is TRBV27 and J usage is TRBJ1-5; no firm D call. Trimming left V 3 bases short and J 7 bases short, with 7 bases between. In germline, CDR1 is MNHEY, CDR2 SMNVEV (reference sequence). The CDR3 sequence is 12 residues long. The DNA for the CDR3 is TGTGCCAGCAGTTTGAACGGGCAGCCCCAGCATTTT. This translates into CASSLNGQPQHF.

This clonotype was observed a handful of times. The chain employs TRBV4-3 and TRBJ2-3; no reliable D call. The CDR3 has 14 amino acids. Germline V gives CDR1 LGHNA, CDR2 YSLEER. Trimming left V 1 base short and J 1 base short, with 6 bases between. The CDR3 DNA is TGCGCCAGCAGCCAAGTGTCCGGCACAGATACGCAGTATTTT. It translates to CASSQVSGTDTQYF.

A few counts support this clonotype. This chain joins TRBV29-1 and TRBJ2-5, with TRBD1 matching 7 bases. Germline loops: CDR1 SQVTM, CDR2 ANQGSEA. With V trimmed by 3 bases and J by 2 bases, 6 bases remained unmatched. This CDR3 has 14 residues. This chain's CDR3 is CSVEIPRGQETQYF. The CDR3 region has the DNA TGCAGCGTTGAGATCCCCAGGGGGCAAGAGACCCAGTACTTC. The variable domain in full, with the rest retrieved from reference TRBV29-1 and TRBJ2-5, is SAVISQKPSRDICQRGTSLTIQCQVDSQVTMMFWYRQQPGQSLTLIATANQGSEATYESGFVIDKFPISRPNLTFSTLTVSNMSPEDSSIYLCSVEIPRGQETQYFGPGTRLLVL.

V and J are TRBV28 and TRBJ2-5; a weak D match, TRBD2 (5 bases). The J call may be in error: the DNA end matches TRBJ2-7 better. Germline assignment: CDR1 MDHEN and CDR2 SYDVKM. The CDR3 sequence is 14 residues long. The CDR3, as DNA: TGTGCCAGCAGTCTCGGGGTTTTTGGGTACGAGCAGTACTTC. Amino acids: CASSLGVFGYEQYF.

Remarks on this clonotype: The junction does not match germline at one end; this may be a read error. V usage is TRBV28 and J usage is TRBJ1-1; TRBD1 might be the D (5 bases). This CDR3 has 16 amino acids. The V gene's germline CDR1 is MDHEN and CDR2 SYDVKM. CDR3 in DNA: TGTGCCAGCAGTCTACCGCTTATGGGACCGAACACTGAAGCCTTCTTT. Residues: CASSLPLMGPNTEAFF.

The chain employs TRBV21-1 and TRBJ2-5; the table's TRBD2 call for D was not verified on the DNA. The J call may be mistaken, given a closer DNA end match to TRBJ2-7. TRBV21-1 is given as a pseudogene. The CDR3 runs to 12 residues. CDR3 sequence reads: CASSKSGDEQYF. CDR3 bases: TGTGCCAGCAGCAAGTCCGGGGACGAGCAGTACTTC.

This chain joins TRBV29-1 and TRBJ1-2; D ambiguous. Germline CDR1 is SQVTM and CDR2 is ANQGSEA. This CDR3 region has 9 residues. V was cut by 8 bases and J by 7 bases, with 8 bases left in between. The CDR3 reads CSPGSGYTF. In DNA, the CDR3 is TGCAGCCCTGGGTCTGGCTACACCTTC.

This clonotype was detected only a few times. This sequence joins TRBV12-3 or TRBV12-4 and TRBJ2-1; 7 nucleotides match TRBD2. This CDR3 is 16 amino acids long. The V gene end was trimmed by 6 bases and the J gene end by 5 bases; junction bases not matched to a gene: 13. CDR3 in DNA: TGTGCCAGCAGCGCTACTAGCGCCCAAAGGGACAATGAGCAGTTCTTC. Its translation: CASSATSAQRDNEQFF.

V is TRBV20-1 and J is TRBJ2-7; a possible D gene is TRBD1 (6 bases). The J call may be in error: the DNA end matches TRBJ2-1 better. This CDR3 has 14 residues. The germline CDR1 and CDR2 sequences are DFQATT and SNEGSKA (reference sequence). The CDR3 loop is CSARGHRSYNEQFF. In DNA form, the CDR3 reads TGCAGTGCTAGGGGACACAGAAGCTACAATGAGCAGTTCTTC.

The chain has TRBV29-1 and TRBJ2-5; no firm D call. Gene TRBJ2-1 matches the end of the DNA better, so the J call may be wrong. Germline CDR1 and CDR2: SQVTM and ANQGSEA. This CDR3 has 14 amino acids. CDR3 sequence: CSVYDSQTYNEQFF. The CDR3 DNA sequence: TGCAGCGTTTACGACTCCCAGACCTACAATGAGCAGTTCTTC.

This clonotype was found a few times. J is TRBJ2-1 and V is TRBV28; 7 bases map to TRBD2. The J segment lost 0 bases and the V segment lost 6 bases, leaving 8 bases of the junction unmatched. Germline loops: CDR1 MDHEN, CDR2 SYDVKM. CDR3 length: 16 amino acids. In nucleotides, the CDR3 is TGTGCCAGCAGCCCTGGGTCTAGCGGCTCCTACAATGAGCAGTTCTTC. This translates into CASSPGSSGSYNEQFF.

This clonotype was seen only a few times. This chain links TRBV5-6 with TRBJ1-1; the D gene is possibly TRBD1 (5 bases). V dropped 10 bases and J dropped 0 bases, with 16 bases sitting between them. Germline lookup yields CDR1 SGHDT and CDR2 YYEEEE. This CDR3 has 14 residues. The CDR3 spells CAGSRGSMNTEAFF. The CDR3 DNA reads TGTGCCGGCTCACGGGGGTCCATGAACACTGAAGCTTTCTTT.

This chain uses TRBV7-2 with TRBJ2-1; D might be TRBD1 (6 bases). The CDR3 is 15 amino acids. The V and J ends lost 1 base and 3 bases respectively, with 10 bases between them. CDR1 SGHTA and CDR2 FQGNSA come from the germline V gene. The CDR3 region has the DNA TGTGCCAGCAGCTTAGACAGGGATCGCTACAATGAGCAGTTCTTC. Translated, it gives CASSLDRDRYNEQFF.

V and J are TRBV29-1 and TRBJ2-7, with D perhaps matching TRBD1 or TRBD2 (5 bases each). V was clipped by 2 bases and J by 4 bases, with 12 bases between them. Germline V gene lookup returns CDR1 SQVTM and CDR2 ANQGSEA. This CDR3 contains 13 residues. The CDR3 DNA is TGCAGCGTTGAAACGGGACGGCCATACGAGCAGTACTTC. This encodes CSVETGRPYEQYF.

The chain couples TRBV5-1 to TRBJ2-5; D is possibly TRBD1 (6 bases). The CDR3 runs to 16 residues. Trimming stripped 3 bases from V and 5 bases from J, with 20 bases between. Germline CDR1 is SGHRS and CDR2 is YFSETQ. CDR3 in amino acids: CASSSAGTHRRETQYF. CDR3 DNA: TGCGCCAGCAGCTCCGCCGGGACACACCGTCGGGAGACCCAGTACTTC.

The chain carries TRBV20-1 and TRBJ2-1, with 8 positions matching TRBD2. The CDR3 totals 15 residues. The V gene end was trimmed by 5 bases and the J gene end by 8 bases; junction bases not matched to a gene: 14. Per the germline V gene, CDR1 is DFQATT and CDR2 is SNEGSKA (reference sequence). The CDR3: CSAPKGSGSEDEQFF. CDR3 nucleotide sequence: TGCAGTGCTCCCAAGGGGAGCGGGAGCGAGGATGAGCAGTTCTTC.

The CDR3 nucleotides read TGCAGTTGCTTAAACGACAATGAGCAGTTCTTC. It encodes CSCLNDNEQFF. The chain couples TRBV20-1 to TRBJ2-5; D is undetermined. The end of the DNA is better explained by TRBJ2-1, so the J call may be wrong. Germline assignment: CDR1 DFQATT and CDR2 SNEGSKA (reference sequence). The CDR3 spans 11 residues.

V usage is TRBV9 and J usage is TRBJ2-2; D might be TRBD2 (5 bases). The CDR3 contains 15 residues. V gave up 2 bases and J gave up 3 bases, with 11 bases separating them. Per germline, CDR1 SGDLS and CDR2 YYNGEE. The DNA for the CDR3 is TGTGCCAGCAGCGTTCAAAAGGGAGACACCGGGGAGCTGTTTTTT. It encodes CASSVQKGDTGELFF.

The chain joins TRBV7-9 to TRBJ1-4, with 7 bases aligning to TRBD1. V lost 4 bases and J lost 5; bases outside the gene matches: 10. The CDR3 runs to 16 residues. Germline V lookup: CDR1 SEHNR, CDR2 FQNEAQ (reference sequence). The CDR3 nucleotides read TGTGCCAGCAGCTCAAATACAGGGGTATCGAATGAAAAACTGTTTTTT. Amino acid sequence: CASSSNTGVSNEKLFF.

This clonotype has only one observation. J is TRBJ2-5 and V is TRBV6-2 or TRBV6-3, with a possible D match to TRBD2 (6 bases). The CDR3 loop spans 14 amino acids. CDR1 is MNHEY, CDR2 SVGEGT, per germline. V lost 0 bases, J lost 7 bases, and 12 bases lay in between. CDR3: CASSYSVQGGTQYF. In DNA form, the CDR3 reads TGTGCCAGCAGTTACTCGGTCCAGGGAGGGACCCAGTACTTC.